The T cell receptor beta chain under discussion was sequenced for a study of blood T cells in healthy people across ages (dated by TCRdb to the mid-2010s). Regarding the study in general: In model experiments, template switching captured roughly one uniquely barcoded TCR beta cDNA molecule for every two T cells. Age-related changes in TCR beta repertoire diversity were measured in the study by deep sequencing normalized with unique cDNA molecular identifiers. Donors were grouped into four age groups: young (average roughly 15 years), middle-aged (about 38), aged (approximately 58) and long-lived (about 82). Two additional independent replicas of 1 million unique cDNA reads from the same blood draw were analyzed for two donors (one aged 18 to 30 and one aged 80 or older).

Library preparation used 5' RACE. Sequencer: Illumina HiSeq 2500. A second about 7 to 12 cycle PCR used a sample-barcoded 5' primer and a J-beta primer mix. A template-switch 5' adaptor carrying 12 random nucleotides introduced a unique molecular identifier onto each TCR beta cDNA molecule. At least 2.5 million CDR3-containing paired-end reads were obtained from each sample. All of the RNA was converted into first-strand cDNA using the Mint cDNA synthesis kit, with a TRBC-specific oligonucleotide serving as the primer. All cDNA was treated with uracil-DNA glycosylase and then went through a first 18-cycle PCR with the universal primers M1SS and BC2_uni_R. Per the original workflow: Normalization of each sample was performed by random selection of 1 million high-quality reads, each carrying a distinct molecular identifier. Instead of being binned into consensus sequences, reads that shared molecular identifiers were thrown out. MiTCR, run with a Q25 quality threshold and the strictest error-elimination algorithm, handled CDR3 identification, clonotype clustering and error correction. A nonparametric unseen species model using Euler transformation provided a lower-bound estimate of total TCR beta diversity. The public reads were run again by TCRdb, first through fastp at Q25 and then through MiXCR, and only productive beta chains were kept. Rows are combined by CDR3 protein, so each entry shows the most common genes and DNA. These V and J calls are TCRdb output, not the study's own analysis. Counted in this sample were about 800,000 distinct CDR3 sequences; around 25% of them appeared once. 3% to 4.5% of the sample comes from the top ten.

The donors were roughly 39 Caucasian individuals from Russia, aged about 6 to 95 years, who were systemically healthy. Each donor gave about 9.8 milliliters of peripheral blood, drawn into EDTA-treated Vacutainer tubes. PBMCs were isolated by Ficoll-Paque density-gradient centrifugation, with at least 7 million obtained per sample. Total RNA, at least 5 micrograms per sample, was extracted from PBMCs with Trizol reagent. For every donor, an aliquot of PBMCs went through flow cytometry to measure the percentages of naive CD45RAhigh/CD27high T cells. As concerns this clonotype: Its antigen is unknown. No qualities accompany the bases; no much larger clone lies one base away.

The CDR3 measures 16 amino acids from cysteine to phenylalanine. The read is trimmed to its CDR3 DNA, 48 bases read in frame from base 1. The junction carries 17 bases between V and J, which are trimmed by 3 bases and 5 bases respectively. The germline V gene (reference sequence) provides CDR1 SEHNR and CDR2 FQNEAQ. Overall results and qualifications from the work: Donor CMV infection status was unknown, potentially confounding age-related changes in expanded clonotypes. Since profiling was done on bulk unsorted PBMCs, naive and antigen-experienced compartments could not be conclusively compared. Compared with the aged group, the long-lived group had more naive CD4+ T cells, fewer expanded clones and increased TCR diversity, suggesting age selection. Estimates of total diversity based on one million sequenced T cells were regarded as lower bounds and as underestimates. There was a strong correlation between observed TCR beta diversity and the percentage of naive T cells measured by flow cytometry. Observed TCR beta diversity per million T cells fell roughly linearly with age, and a significant reduction was already apparent by age about 43.

This sample was shared with a second study, whose subject was T cells of mothers and their children. From the second report: The donors were nine systemically healthy Caucasian individuals, made up of three mothers and their six children. cDNA synthesis used all of the extracted RNA, with around 1.5 ug of RNA in each 15 ul reaction. In the second PCR, sample barcodes and 2-4 random nucleotides were introduced via the M1S primer. Over 9 million TCR beta CDR3 reads were obtained for each mother, and some 3 million reads were obtained for each child. Thymic selection similarly shapes TCR recombination output in related and unrelated pairs, with minor effect from inherited differences. Related mother-child pairs always showed normalized repertoire overlap that was slightly higher than in unrelated mother-child pairs, though the difference was never significant. No persistent microchimeric T cell clones were found, with a detection sensitivity of roughly 92 clones per million clonotypes. Deep NGS was used in the study to compare the TCR beta repertoires of mothers and children and to look for features that separate related mother-child pairs from unrelated individuals. Mothers averaged approximately 41 +/- 4 years of age and children averaged roughly 12 +/- 4 years. After adapter ligation with NEBNext reagents, the libraries were sequenced on Illumina HiSeq 2000 with 100+100 nt paired-end reads. To avoid cross-contamination, the mother libraries and the child libraries were prepared a month apart and sequenced in separate runs. For each donor, between roughly 450,000 and 2,300,000 distinct TCR beta clonotypes were identified. Naive TCR beta clonotypes were estimated from low-frequency clonotypes matched to each donor's FACS-determined naive share, without sorting.

The rearranged segments are TRBV7-9 and TRBJ2-1; the D gene is possibly TRBD1 or TRBD2, each agreeing over 5 bases. The source material was blood. The sequence was collected from a boy aged 5-17 years in good health. The nucleotides read TGTGCCAGCAGCTTTTTTGGTGGGGGATGGAACAATGAGCAGTTCTTC. This is translated as CASSFFGGGWNNEQFF.